This is a list of T cell receptor beta chains from one sample in a study of OX40 agonist ivuxolimab in advanced cancers. Assay: immunoSEQ multiplex PCR; the TCRdb copy retains only in-frame clones and omits some. The sample carries 65,000 to 85,000 clones, about 87% recorded once. This specimen consisted of CD4+ or CD8+ T cells sorted from blood, obtained in a trial of the OX40 agonist ivuxolimab. The receptors were sampled from an adult with an advanced solid tumor such as melanoma, head and neck, liver or kidney cancer. Each CDR3 is given with its conserved first and last residue. D genes are given only for firm matches. Not every row has a clone size; where given, it reads once, few, many or a size class.

len | j_gene | d_gene | abundance | v_gene | CDR3nt | CDR3aa
15 | TRBJ1-2 | NA | NA | TRBV18 | TGTGCCAGCTCACCACGGGAATCAGGGTTAGATGGCTACACCTTC | CASSPRESGLDGYTF
13 | TRBJ1-5 | NA | NA | TRBV5-5 | TGTGCCAGAAACAGGCCGCGGAATCAGCCCCAGCATTTT | CARNRPRNQPQHF
16 | TRBJ2-1 | TRBD2 | NA | TRBV19 | TGTGCCAGTAGTCATGCCGGGACTAGCGGTAACAATGAGCAGTTCTTC | CASSHAGTSGNNEQFF
15 | TRBJ1-6 | NA | NA | TRBV5-1 | TGCGCCAGCAGCTTGAAAGGAGGGGTGAATTCACCCCTCCACTTT | CASSLKGGVNSPLHF
17 | TRBJ2-3 | TRBD2 | NA | TRBV15 | TGTGCCACCAGCAGAGATCGGGCTAGCGGGGTGGGAGATACGCAGTATTTT | CATSRDRASGVGDTQYF
14 | TRBJ1-4 | NA | NA | TRBV5-8 | TGTGCCAGCATTTTGACACCTTTCGGGCAGCGACTGTTTTTT | CASILTPFGQRLFF
11 | TRBJ2-7 | NA | NA | TRBV28 | TGTGCCAGCAGTAGAGCGTCCGAGCAGTACTTC | CASSRASEQYF
13 | TRBJ1-2 | TRBD1 | once | TRBV29-1 | TGCAGCGCTCGTTTGGACAGGGGAAATGGCTACACCTTC | CSARLDRGNGYTF
15 | TRBJ2-3 | NA | once | TRBV2 | TGTGCCAGCAGTAACCGGGGGGCCGTTCCAGATACGCAGTATTTT | CASSNRGAVPDTQYF
13 | TRBJ1-2 | NA | NA | TRBV13 | TGTGCCAGCAGCGAAAGACAGGATGATGGCTACACCTTC | CASSERQDDGYTF
14 | TRBJ1-1 | NA | few | TRBV28 | TGTGCCAGCAGTTTAGATAAGGGCAACACTGAAGCTTTCTTT | CASSLDKGNTEAFF
14 | TRBJ1-1 | TRBD1 | NA | TRBV5-6 | TGTGCCAGCAGCTCCCCGGACAGGGGCGGTGAAGCTTTCTTT | CASSSPDRGGEAFF
18 | TRBJ2-1 | TRBD2 | NA | TRBV9 | TGTGCCAGCAGCGTAACTAGCGGGGGGGGAACCCCCTACAATGAGCAGTTCTTC | CASSVTSGGGTPYNEQFF
14 | TRBJ2-7 | NA | once | TRBV5-8 | TGTGCCAGCCTCAACCTGGGTAGTGGCCCCGAGCAGTACTTC | CASLNLGSGPEQYF
16 | TRBJ2-3 | TRBD2 | NA | TRBV28 | TGTGCCAGCAGTTTGTTCCTAGCGGGGGGGACAGATACGCAGTATTTT | CASSLFLAGGTDTQYF
13 | TRBJ1-1 | NA | NA | TRBV7-3 | TGTGCCAGCAGCCTCCCACCGAACACTGAAGCTTTCTTT | CASSLPPNTEAFF
13 | TRBJ1-2 | NA | NA | TRBV10-3 | TGTGCCATCAGTGAACAAAGGGGCTATGGCTACACCTTC | CAISEQRGYGYTF
16 | TRBJ2-1 | TRBD1 | NA | TRBV11-2 | TGTGCCAGCAGCACCTACAGGGGGCGAGGGTACAATGAGCAGTTCTTC | CASSTYRGRGYNEQFF
14 | TRBJ1-5 | NA | few | TRBV5-1 | TGCGCCAGCAGCCCGGACGCTAGCAATCAGCCCCAGCATTTT | CASSPDASNQPQHF
10 | TRBJ1-2 | NA | NA | TRBV28 | TGTGCCAGCAGTTTATCAATCCAACATTTC | CASSLSIQHF
14 | TRBJ1-1 | NA | NA | TRBV5-4 | TGTGCCAGCAGCCCACCCAACTCGAACACTGAAGCTTTCTTT | CASSPPNSNTEAFF
14 | TRBJ1-4 | NA | NA | TRBV18 | TGTGCCAGCTCAGAGGGAGCAACTAATGAAAAACTGTTTTTT | CASSEGATNEKLFF
14 | TRBJ2-5 | NA | NA | TRBV11-2 | TGTGCCAGCAGCGCCCAGACAGGAGGAGAGACCCAGTACTTC | CASSAQTGGETQYF
13 | TRBJ2-7 | NA | NA | TRBV9 | TGTGCCAGCAGCACCACGGGGGGCAACGAGCAGTACTTC | CASSTTGGNEQYF
13 | TRBJ2-1 | NA | NA | TRBV6-4 | TGTGCCAGCAGTGTTGGGAATAACAATGAGCAGTTCTTC | CASSVGNNNEQFF
14 | TRBJ2-2 | TRBD1 | NA | TRBV7-9 | TGTGCCAGCAGCATACAGGGGGCTGGCGGGGAGCTGTTTTTT | CASSIQGAGGELFF
18 | TRBJ2-3 | TRBD2 | NA | TRBV5-1 | TGCGCCAGCAGCAACGGACTAGCGGGGGCCTATAGCACAGATACGCAGTATTTT | CASSNGLAGAYSTDTQYF
13 | TRBJ1-5 | NA | once | TRBV30 | TGTGCCTGGAGCCTTAGACAAAATCAGCCCCAGCATTTT | CAWSLRQNQPQHF
15 | TRBJ1-4 | TRBD1 | NA | TRBV5-4 | TGTGCCAGCAGCATCGGGACAGGGCAAAATGAAAAACTGTTTTTT | CASSIGTGQNEKLFF
13 | TRBJ2-5 | TRBD2 | NA | TRBV19 | TGTGCCAGTAGTACTAGCGGGAGAGAGACCCAGTACTTC | CASSTSGRETQYF
14 | TRBJ1-1 | TRBD1 | NA | TRBV11-2 | TGTGCCAGCAGCGCCGGACAGGGAGACACTGAAGCTTTCTTT | CASSAGQGDTEAFF
12 | TRBJ2-5 | NA | NA | TRBV7-9 | TGTGCCAGCAGCTTAGCTGGGGAGACCCAGTACTTC | CASSLAGETQYF
15 | TRBJ1-6 | NA | NA | TRBV11-2 | TGTGCCAGCAGCTTATTGGACCTCTACCCGTCTCCCCTCCACTTT | CASSLLDLYPSPLHF
16 | TRBJ1-2 | NA | NA | TRBV5-4 | TGTGCCAGCAGCTACTTCCCCCCGGCGGGGAACTATGGCTACACCTTC | CASSYFPPAGNYGYTF
16 | TRBJ1-2 | NA | once | TRBV28 | TGTGCCAGCAGTTTTTTGCAGGGCGCCGCCGGCTATGGCTACACCTTC | CASSFLQGAAGYGYTF
19 | TRBJ2-6 | NA | once | TRBV4-1 | TGCGCCAGCAGCCCCTATTCCCTTGGACGGGGCTCTGGGGCCAACGTCCTGACTTTC | CASSPYSLGRGSGANVLTF
13 | TRBJ2-1 | NA | NA | TRBV6-5 | TGTGCCAGCAGGCTGGGGGGCCGGAATGAGCAGTTCTTC | CASRLGGRNEQFF
16 | TRBJ2-7 | NA | NA | TRBV27 | TGTGCCAGCAGTTTTTGGTTTCGGGACTCCACATACGAGCAGTACTTC | CASSFWFRDSTYEQYF
16 | TRBJ1-3 | TRBD1 | NA | TRBV19 | TGTGCCAGTAGTATGCGGACAGGGTTCTCTGGAAACACCATATATTTT | CASSMRTGFSGNTIYF